A selection of T cell receptor beta chains follows, all from one sample in a study of Graves' ophthalmopathy and Graves' hyperthyroidism. A single record per CDR3 protein comes from TCRdb applying MiXCR to the multiplex PCR reads. The sample includes roughly 1.1 million distinct CDR3 sequences, 35% to 45% seen only once; the top ten take 11%. Sequenced: peripheral blood or thyroid tissue (not recorded which). Receptors were obtained from an adult man with Graves' hyperthyroidism. Each CDR3 is given with its conserved first and last residue. Fields, in order: V gene, D gene, J gene, clone size, CDR3 DNA, CDR3 protein. A D gene is named only where the DNA matches it firmly. Not all rows give a size; the values are once, few, many and, for expanded clones, a class.

v_call: TRBV20-1
d_call: TRBD1
j_call: TRBJ2-7
clone_size: few
cdr3_nt: TGCAGTGCTCCTCCCGAGACAGGGTTTACCTACGAGCAGTACTTC
cdr3_aa: CSAPPETGFTYEQYF

v_call: TRBV12-3/TRBV12-4
d_call: NA
j_call: TRBJ1-1
clone_size: many
cdr3_nt: TGTGCCAGCAGTTTAATGGGCTTAGGTACTGAAGCTTTCTTT
cdr3_aa: CASSLMGLGTEAFF

v_call: TRBV7-2
d_call: NA
j_call: TRBJ1-1
clone_size: many
cdr3_nt: TGTGCCAGCAGCTTAGTGCGGAAGGCTGAAGCTTTCTTT
cdr3_aa: CASSLVRKAEAFF

v_call: TRBV15
d_call: NA
j_call: TRBJ1-5
clone_size: NA
cdr3_nt: TGTGCCACCAGCAGAGATACTTGGCAGCCCCAGCATTTT
cdr3_aa: CATSRDTWQPQHF

v_call: TRBV7-3
d_call: TRBD2
j_call: TRBJ2-5
clone_size: many
cdr3_nt: TGTGCCAGCAGCTCGCTCGGGACTAGCGGGAGCAAAGGGGAGACCCAGTACTTC
cdr3_aa: CASSSLGTSGSKGETQYF

v_call: TRBV4-1
d_call: TRBD2
j_call: TRBJ2-7
clone_size: NA
cdr3_nt: TGTGCCAGCAGCCGAGCGGGGAATCCCCCCACCTACGAGCAGTACTTC
cdr3_aa: CASSRAGNPPTYEQYF

v_call: TRBV12-3/TRBV12-4
d_call: NA
j_call: TRBJ2-2
clone_size: few
cdr3_nt: TGTGCCAGCAGACGCTATAGCCGGATGGTCGGGGAGCTGTTTTTT
cdr3_aa: CASRRYSRMVGELFF

v_call: TRBV12-3/TRBV12-4
d_call: TRBD1
j_call: TRBJ1-1
clone_size: NA
cdr3_nt: TGTGCCAGCAGGACCGGGACAGGGACCTACACTGAAGCTTTCTTT
cdr3_aa: CASRTGTGTYTEAFF

v_call: TRBV7-2
d_call: NA
j_call: TRBJ2-7
clone_size: once
cdr3_nt: TGTGCCAGCAGGTCTGGGATGCGGTGGATCAGCTCCTACGAGCAGTACTTC
cdr3_aa: CASRSGMRWISSYEQYF

v_call: TRBV19
d_call: TRBD1
j_call: TRBJ1-5
clone_size: NA
cdr3_nt: TGTGCCAGCGGGACAGGACAATATAGCAATCAGCCCCAGCATTTT
cdr3_aa: CASGTGQYSNQPQHF

v_call: TRBV20-1
d_call: NA
j_call: TRBJ2-6
clone_size: many
cdr3_nt: TGCAGTGCTCCAAAGGTGTCTGGGGCCAACGTCCTGACTTTC
cdr3_aa: CSAPKVSGANVLTF

v_call: TRBV7-8
d_call: NA
j_call: TRBJ1-4
clone_size: many
cdr3_nt: TGTGCCAGCAGCTCCGGGACAAGTCTTAATGAAAAACTGTTTTTT
cdr3_aa: CASSSGTSLNEKLFF

v_call: TRBV4-3
d_call: NA
j_call: TRBJ1-6
clone_size: NA
cdr3_nt: TGCGCCAGCAGCCCCGGACAGCTAATAAATTCACCCCTCCACTTT
cdr3_aa: CASSPGQLINSPLHF

v_call: TRBV7-2
d_call: TRBD1
j_call: TRBJ2-2
clone_size: few
cdr3_nt: TGTGCCAGCAGCTTAACCGGGACAGGGGTAACTGGGGAGCTGTTTTTT
cdr3_aa: CASSLTGTGVTGELFF

v_call: TRBV7-6
d_call: NA
j_call: TRBJ1-6
clone_size: once
cdr3_nt: TGTGCCAGCAGCTTTTTTACGCCCGGGACCCTGGATGAATCACCCCTCCACTTT
cdr3_aa: CASSFFTPGTLDESPLHF

v_call: TRBV5-1
d_call: TRBD2
j_call: TRBJ2-5
clone_size: many
cdr3_nt: TGCGCCAGCAGCCCGAGCGGGACCTACCAAGAGACCCAGTACTTC
cdr3_aa: CASSPSGTYQETQYF

v_call: TRBV25-1
d_call: NA
j_call: TRBJ2-7
clone_size: many
cdr3_nt: TGTGCCAGCAGTGACCCGGGACTCCCTTACGAGCAGTACTTC
cdr3_aa: CASSDPGLPYEQYF

v_call: TRBV6-2/TRBV6-3
d_call: NA
j_call: TRBJ2-2
clone_size: NA
cdr3_nt: TGTGCCAGCAGACCAGGGGGGCTAGCGGACAACACCGGGGAGCTGTTTTTT
cdr3_aa: CASRPGGLADNTGELFF

v_call: TRBV6-5
d_call: NA
j_call: TRBJ2-6
clone_size: once
cdr3_nt: TGTGCCAGCAGTTACGGAGGAACTGGGACCAACGTCCTGACTTTC
cdr3_aa: CASSYGGTGTNVLTF

v_call: TRBV11-2
d_call: NA
j_call: TRBJ2-6
clone_size: NA
cdr3_nt: TGTGCCAGCAGCTTCAGAAGACAGGCTAGCTCTGGGGCCAACGTCCTGACTTTC
cdr3_aa: CASSFRRQASSGANVLTF

v_call: TRBV20-1
d_call: NA
j_call: TRBJ1-5
clone_size: many
cdr3_nt: TGCAGTGCTAGAGGGGGGACACAGTGGGATCAGCCCCAGCATTTT
cdr3_aa: CSARGGTQWDQPQHF

v_call: TRBV2
d_call: NA
j_call: TRBJ1-1
clone_size: NA
cdr3_nt: TGTGCCGGCAACGGGGGCCGAGCAAGGACTGAAGCTTTCTTT
cdr3_aa: CAGNGGRARTEAFF

v_call: TRBV9
d_call: NA
j_call: TRBJ1-1
clone_size: many
cdr3_nt: TGTGCCAGCAGCGTAGATGGAATTACTGAAGCTTTCTTT
cdr3_aa: CASSVDGITEAFF

v_call: TRBV25-1
d_call: TRBD2
j_call: TRBJ2-2
clone_size: NA
cdr3_nt: TGTGCCAGCAGTTTCGCTGGACTAGCGGAGAGGAACACCGGGGAGCTGTTTTTT
cdr3_aa: CASSFAGLAERNTGELFF

v_call: TRBV7-9
d_call: NA
j_call: TRBJ2-6
clone_size: few
cdr3_nt: TGTGCCAGCAATTCACCGAGGGGAGCCGGGGCCAACGTCCTGACTTTC
cdr3_aa: CASNSPRGAGANVLTF

v_call: TRBV7-9
d_call: TRBD1
j_call: TRBJ1-6
clone_size: many
cdr3_nt: TGTGCCAGCAGCCCTCAGGACAGGGGGCCCCTCCACTTT
cdr3_aa: CASSPQDRGPLHF

v_call: TRBV6-5
d_call: TRBD1
j_call: TRBJ1-6
clone_size: many
cdr3_nt: TGTGCCAGCGACAGGGACTATTCACCCCTCCACTTT
cdr3_aa: CASDRDYSPLHF

v_call: TRBV24-1
d_call: TRBD1
j_call: TRBJ2-2
clone_size: NA
cdr3_nt: TGTGCCACCAGTGATTCTTCAGGGGGCTTT
cdr3_aa: CATSDSSGGF

v_call: TRBV5-8
d_call: NA
j_call: TRBJ2-7
clone_size: many
cdr3_nt: TGTGCCAGCAGCGGGGCAAAACAGGGAAGGGAGTACTTC
cdr3_aa: CASSGAKQGREYF

v_call: TRBV4-1
d_call: NA
j_call: TRBJ1-2
clone_size: few
cdr3_nt: TGCGCCAGCAGCCAAGTCGGGCAGACCTCAGGCGGCTACACCTTC
cdr3_aa: CASSQVGQTSGGYTF

v_call: TRBV5-1
d_call: NA
j_call: TRBJ1-4
clone_size: many
cdr3_nt: TGCGCCAGCAGCGGGGGTGGGGGGAAACCCCTGTTTTTT
cdr3_aa: CASSGGGGKPLFF

v_call: TRBV5-8
d_call: NA
j_call: TRBJ1-1
clone_size: many
cdr3_nt: TGTGCCAGCAGCTTGCAGGGCAGGATGAACACTGAAGCTTTCTTT
cdr3_aa: CASSLQGRMNTEAFF

v_call: TRBV12-3/TRBV12-4
d_call: NA
j_call: TRBJ1-2
clone_size: many
cdr3_nt: TGTGCCAGCACTCGTCCCGTGGGGCTTGGCTACACCTTC
cdr3_aa: CASTRPVGLGYTF

v_call: TRBV7-2
d_call: TRBD1
j_call: TRBJ2-5
clone_size: NA
cdr3_nt: TGTGCCAGCAGCACGTGGGACAGCAAAGAGACCCAGTACTTC
cdr3_aa: CASSTWDSKETQYF

v_call: TRBV20-1
d_call: NA
j_call: TRBJ2-2
clone_size: NA
cdr3_nt: TGCAGTGCTAGAAAGACAGGGAGGGGCGCCGGGGAGCTGTTTTTT
cdr3_aa: CSARKTGRGAGELFF

v_call: TRBV7-9
d_call: TRBD1
j_call: TRBJ1-2
clone_size: many
cdr3_nt: TGTGCCAGCAGCTACCCAAGGGGGCGCGGCTATGGCTACACCTTC
cdr3_aa: CASSYPRGRGYGYTF

v_call: TRBV24-1
d_call: NA
j_call: TRBJ1-1
clone_size: NA
cdr3_nt: TGTGCCACCAGTGATTTTGCTGTACCGGGACTAGGGTGGACTGAAGCTTTCTTT
cdr3_aa: CATSDFAVPGLGWTEAFF

v_call: TRBV6-5
d_call: TRBD1
j_call: TRBJ1-5
clone_size: NA
cdr3_nt: TGTGCCAGCAGCCGTCTATCGGGACAGGGGGGTCAGCCCCAGCATTTT
cdr3_aa: CASSRLSGQGGQPQHF

v_call: TRBV20-1
d_call: NA
j_call: TRBJ1-1
clone_size: many
cdr3_nt: TGCAGTGCTACCGCTAGGGGAATAACTGAAGCTTTCTTT
cdr3_aa: CSATARGITEAFF

v_call: TRBV6-6
d_call: NA
j_call: TRBJ2-7
clone_size: NA
cdr3_nt: TGTGCCAGCAGACCCGGGGTTAGGATCTCCTACGAGCAGTACTTC
cdr3_aa: CASRPGVRISYEQYF

v_call: TRBV4-1
d_call: NA
j_call: TRBJ1-1
clone_size: many
cdr3_nt: TGCGCCAGCAGCCAAGGGGCAGGGTACGGCACTGAAGCTTTCTTT
cdr3_aa: CASSQGAGYGTEAFF

v_call: TRBV7-9
d_call: TRBD2
j_call: TRBJ2-7
clone_size: few
cdr3_nt: TGTGCCAGCAGCCTTAAGCTAGCGGACTTCTCCTACGAGCAGTACTTC
cdr3_aa: CASSLKLADFSYEQYF

v_call: TRBV7-3
d_call: TRBD1
j_call: TRBJ1-5
clone_size: few
cdr3_nt: TGTGCCAGCAGCCAGGGACAGGCCCGTCAGCCCCAGCATTTT
cdr3_aa: CASSQGQARQPQHF

v_call: TRBV7-2
d_call: TRBD2
j_call: TRBJ2-7
clone_size: few
cdr3_nt: TGTGCCAGCAGCGGCGCGGGACTAGCGGGGGGGTCCTACTACGAGCAGTACTTC
cdr3_aa: CASSGAGLAGGSYYEQYF

v_call: TRBV20-1
d_call: NA
j_call: TRBJ1-6
clone_size: few
cdr3_nt: TGCAGTGCTAGAGATCGGGGGGCAGGGGCGGCTTCACCCCTCCACTTT
cdr3_aa: CSARDRGAGAASPLHF

v_call: TRBV2
d_call: NA
j_call: TRBJ2-7
clone_size: many
cdr3_nt: TGTGCCAGCAGGGGGTTGAGTTACGAGCAGTACTTC
cdr3_aa: CASRGLSYEQYF

v_call: TRBV9
d_call: NA
j_call: TRBJ1-5
clone_size: NA
cdr3_nt: TGTGCCAGCAGTAAGGACAGCCTCCATCAGCCCCAGCATTTT
cdr3_aa: CASSKDSLHQPQHF

v_call: TRBV15
d_call: NA
j_call: TRBJ2-5
clone_size: NA
cdr3_nt: TGTGCCACCAGGGAGGACGGGTGGGAGACCCAGTACTTC
cdr3_aa: CATREDGWETQYF

v_call: TRBV7-9
d_call: NA
j_call: TRBJ2-7
clone_size: many
cdr3_nt: TGTGCCAGCAGCTTTCGAGGGACCGCGGCTGACGAGCAGTACTTC
cdr3_aa: CASSFRGTAADEQYF

v_call: TRBV9
d_call: TRBD1
j_call: TRBJ1-6
clone_size: NA
cdr3_nt: TGTGCCAGCAGCTTCCTGACAGGGACTTATTCACCCCTCCACTTT
cdr3_aa: CASSFLTGTYSPLHF

v_call: TRBV4-1
d_call: TRBD1
j_call: TRBJ2-5
clone_size: NA
cdr3_nt: TGCGCCAGCAGCCTCGGGACAGGGGGCGCGTACCAAGAGACCCAGTACTTC
cdr3_aa: CASSLGTGGAYQETQYF

v_call: TRBV28
d_call: NA
j_call: TRBJ1-3
clone_size: NA
cdr3_nt: TGTGCCAGCAGCCCGGACAGTATTAACACCATATATTTT
cdr3_aa: CASSPDSINTIYF

v_call: TRBV12-3/TRBV12-4
d_call: NA
j_call: TRBJ2-7
clone_size: few
cdr3_nt: TGTGCCAGCATTATCTCAGGGGATACGGACGAGCAGTACTTC
cdr3_aa: CASIISGDTDEQYF

v_call: TRBV20-1
d_call: NA
j_call: TRBJ2-1
clone_size: NA
cdr3_nt: TGCAGTGCCCCTAAGACTCGCTCTGGAGATGAGCAGTTCTTC
cdr3_aa: CSAPKTRSGDEQFF

v_call: TRBV5-6
d_call: NA
j_call: TRBJ1-2
clone_size: NA
cdr3_nt: TGTGCCAGCAGCTTGTACAGTGGGGTCTATGGCTACACCTTC
cdr3_aa: CASSLYSGVYGYTF

v_call: TRBV6-5
d_call: TRBD1
j_call: TRBJ1-2
clone_size: NA
cdr3_nt: TGTGCCAGCAGTCTAATTGGGACAGGGGGTTTTGGCTACACCTTC
cdr3_aa: CASSLIGTGGFGYTF

v_call: TRBV18
d_call: NA
j_call: TRBJ2-7
clone_size: few
cdr3_nt: TGTGCCAGCTCACCACCACAGTCCCACTACGAGCAGTACTTC
cdr3_aa: CASSPPQSHYEQYF

v_call: TRBV7-9
d_call: NA
j_call: TRBJ2-7
clone_size: few
cdr3_nt: TGTGCCAGCAGCTTAGCCCCAAGAAAAAACTCCTACGAGCAGTACTTC
cdr3_aa: CASSLAPRKNSYEQYF

v_call: TRBV15
d_call: TRBD1
j_call: TRBJ1-4
clone_size: once
cdr3_nt: TGTGCCACCAGCAGAGACAGGGACAGGGTGGATGAAAAACTGTTTTTT
cdr3_aa: CATSRDRDRVDEKLFF

v_call: TRBV6-5
d_call: NA
j_call: TRBJ1-1
clone_size: many
cdr3_nt: TGTGCCAGCAGTTACTCAGGGTATACTGAAGCTTTCTTT
cdr3_aa: CASSYSGYTEAFF